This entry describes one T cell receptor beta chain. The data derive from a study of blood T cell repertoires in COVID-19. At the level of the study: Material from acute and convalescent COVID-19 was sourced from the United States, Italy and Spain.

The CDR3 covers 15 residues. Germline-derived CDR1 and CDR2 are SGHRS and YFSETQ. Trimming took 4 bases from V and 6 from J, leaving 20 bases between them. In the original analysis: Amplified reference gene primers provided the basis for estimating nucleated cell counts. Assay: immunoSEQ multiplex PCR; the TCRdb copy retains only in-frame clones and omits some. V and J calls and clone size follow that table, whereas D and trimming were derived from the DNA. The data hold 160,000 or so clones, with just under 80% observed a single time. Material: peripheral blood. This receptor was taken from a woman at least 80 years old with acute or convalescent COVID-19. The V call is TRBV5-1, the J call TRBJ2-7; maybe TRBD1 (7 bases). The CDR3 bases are TGCGCCAGCAGCCCCCCCGCAGGGGGGTTCGGCGAGCAGTACTTC. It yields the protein CASSPPAGGFGEQYF.